This TCR beta chain came from a study of cytomegalovirus exposure and HLA in healthy donors. CDR3 length equals 15 residues. V lost 1 base and J lost 7; bases outside the gene matches: 6. The germline gives CDR1 SEHNR, CDR2 FQNEAQ (reference sequence). The data were produced by immunoSEQ multiplex PCR, yet TCRdb's version contains in-frame clones alone and is incomplete. This sample yields 99,000 or so clones, of which 70% to 90% are seen a single time; under 4.5% belongs to the top ten. This clone was recorded only once. This TCR was sampled from a woman between 18 and 29 years old in good health and CMV-seropositive. This chain links TRBV7-9 with TRBJ1-5; 8 bases agree with TRBD1. Sequences were obtained from PBMCs. The CDR3 sequence: CASSLETGVGQPQHF. The CDR3 nucleotides read TGTGCCAGCAGCTTAGAGACAGGGGTAGGCCAGCCCCAGCATTTT. The variable domain in full, with the rest retrieved from reference TRBV7-9 and TRBJ1-5, is DTGVSQNPRHKITKRGQNVTFRCDPISEHNRLYWYRQTLGQGPEFLTYFQNEAQLEKSRLLSDRFSAERPKGSFSTLEIQRTEQGDSAMYLCASSLETGVGQPQHFGDGTRLSIL.